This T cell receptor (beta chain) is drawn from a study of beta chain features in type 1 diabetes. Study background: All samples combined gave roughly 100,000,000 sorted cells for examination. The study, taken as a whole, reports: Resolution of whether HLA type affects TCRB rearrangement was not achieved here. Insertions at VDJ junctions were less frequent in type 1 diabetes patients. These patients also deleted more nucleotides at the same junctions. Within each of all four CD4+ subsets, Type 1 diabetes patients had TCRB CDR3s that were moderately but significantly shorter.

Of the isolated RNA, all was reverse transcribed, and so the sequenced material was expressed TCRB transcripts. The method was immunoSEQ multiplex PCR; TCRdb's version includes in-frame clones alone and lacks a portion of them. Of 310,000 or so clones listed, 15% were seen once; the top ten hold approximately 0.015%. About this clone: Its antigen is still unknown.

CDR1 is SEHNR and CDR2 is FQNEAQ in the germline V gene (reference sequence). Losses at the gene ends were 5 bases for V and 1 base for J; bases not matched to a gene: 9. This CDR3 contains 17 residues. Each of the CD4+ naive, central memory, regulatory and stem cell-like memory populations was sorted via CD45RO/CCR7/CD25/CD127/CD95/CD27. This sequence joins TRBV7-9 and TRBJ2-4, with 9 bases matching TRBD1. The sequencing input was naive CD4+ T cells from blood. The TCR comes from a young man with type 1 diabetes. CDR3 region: CASSAHRGRDAKNIQYF. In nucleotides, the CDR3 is TGTGCCAGCAGCGCCCACAGGGGGCGCGATGCCAAAAACATTCAGTACTTC.